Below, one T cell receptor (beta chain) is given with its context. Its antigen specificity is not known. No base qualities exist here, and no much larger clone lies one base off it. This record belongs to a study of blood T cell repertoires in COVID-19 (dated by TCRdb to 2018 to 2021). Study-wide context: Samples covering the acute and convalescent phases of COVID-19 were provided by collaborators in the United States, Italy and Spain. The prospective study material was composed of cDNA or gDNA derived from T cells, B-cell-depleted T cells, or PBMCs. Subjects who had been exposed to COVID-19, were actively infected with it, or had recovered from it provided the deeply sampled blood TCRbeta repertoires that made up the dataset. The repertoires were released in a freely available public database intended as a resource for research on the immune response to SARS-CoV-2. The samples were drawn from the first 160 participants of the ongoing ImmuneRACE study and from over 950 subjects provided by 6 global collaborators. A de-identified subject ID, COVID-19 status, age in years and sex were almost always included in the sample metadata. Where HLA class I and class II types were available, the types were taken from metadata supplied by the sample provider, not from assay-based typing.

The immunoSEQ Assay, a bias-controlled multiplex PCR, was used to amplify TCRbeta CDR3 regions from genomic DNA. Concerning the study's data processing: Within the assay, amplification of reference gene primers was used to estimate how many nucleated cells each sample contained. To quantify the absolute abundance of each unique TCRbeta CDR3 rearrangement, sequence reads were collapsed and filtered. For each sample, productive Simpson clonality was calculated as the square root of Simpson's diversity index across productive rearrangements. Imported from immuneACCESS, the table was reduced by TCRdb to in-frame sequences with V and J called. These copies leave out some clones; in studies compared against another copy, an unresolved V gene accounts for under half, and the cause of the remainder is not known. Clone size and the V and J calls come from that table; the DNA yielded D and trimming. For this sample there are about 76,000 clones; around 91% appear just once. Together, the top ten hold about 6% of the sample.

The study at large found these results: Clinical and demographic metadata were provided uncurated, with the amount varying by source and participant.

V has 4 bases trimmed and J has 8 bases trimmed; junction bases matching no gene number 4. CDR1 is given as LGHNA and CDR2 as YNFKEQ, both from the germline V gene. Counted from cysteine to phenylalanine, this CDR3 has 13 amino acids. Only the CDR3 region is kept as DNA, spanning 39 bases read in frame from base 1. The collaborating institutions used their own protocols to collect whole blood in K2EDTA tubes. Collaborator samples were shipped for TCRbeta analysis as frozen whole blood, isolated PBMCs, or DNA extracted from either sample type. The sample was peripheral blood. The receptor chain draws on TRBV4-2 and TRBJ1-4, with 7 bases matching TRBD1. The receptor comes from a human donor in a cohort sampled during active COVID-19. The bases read TGTGCCAGCAGCCCGGGACAGACCGAAAAACTGTTTTTT. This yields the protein CASSPGQTEKLFF.